These 23 T cell receptor beta chains share one sample of origin, sequenced in a study of cytomegalovirus exposure and HLA in healthy donors. It was with 60 Vbeta and 13 Jbeta primers that the PCR ran. Measured with immunoSEQ multiplex PCR; TCRdb has only the in-frame clones, and not every one. Seen here are about 120,000 clones, around 75% observed once, and the top ten hold over 1.5%. The sample consisted of PBMCs. Every receptor here comes from a woman younger than 35 in good health and CMV-seronegative.

This clone has more than one count but fewer than ten. The chain carries TRBV7-9 and TRBJ2-7, with TRBD1 identical over 9 bases. Germline CDR1 is SEHNR and CDR2 is FQNEAQ (reference sequence). The CDR3 totals 16 residues. Trimming removed 0 bases from V and 7 bases from J; junction bases left unmatched: 10. Here the CDR3 DNA reads TGTGCCAGCAGCTTAGCATTCGGACAGGGGACGAGAGAGCAGTACTTC. It codes for CASSLAFGQGTREQYF.

This clone has a handful of counts. The chain employs TRBV19 and TRBJ2-5; TRBD2 agrees at 9 bases. Per germline, CDR1 LNHDA and CDR2 SQIVND (reference sequence). The CDR3 is made up of 14 amino acids. Losses at the gene ends were 3 bases for V and 5 bases for J; bases not matched to a gene: 4. DNA for the CDR3: TGTGCCAGTAGTATGGGCGGGGGGGCCGAGACCCAGTACTTC. Translation gives CASSMGGGAETQYF.

CDR3 loop: CAWILGVNTEAFF. The CDR3 DNA reads TGTGCCTGGATCCTAGGGGTGAACACTGAAGCTTTCTTT. The chain uses TRBV30 and TRBJ1-1; D might be TRBD1 (5 bases). Germline lookup yields CDR1 GTSNPN and CDR2 SVGIG (reference sequence). The V end was cut by 4 bases, the J end by 0 bases, with 9 bases between. This CDR3 spans 13 amino acids.

This sequence joins TRBV5-1 and TRBJ2-7; D might be TRBD1 (5 bases). Germline V gene data show CDR1 as SGHRS and CDR2 as YFSETQ. The CDR3 runs 14 residues. V dropped 0 bases and J dropped 0 bases, with 7 bases sitting between them. In DNA form, the CDR3 reads TGCGCCAGCAGCTTGGGACAGAGCTCCTACGAGCAGTACTTC. Translating gives CASSLGQSSYEQYF.

This chain uses TRBV29-1 with TRBJ1-2; no clear D gene. The CDR3 is 15 amino acids. Germline assignment: CDR1 SQVTM and CDR2 ANQGSEA. V shed 3 bases and J shed 5 bases, with 19 bases lying between them. CDR3 loop: CSVETPGREGYGYTF. Here the CDR3 DNA reads TGCAGCGTTGAGACCCCCGGGAGGGAAGGTTATGGCTACACCTTC.

The rearrangement links TRBV2 to TRBJ2-2; no reliable D call. The CDR3 loop spans 13 amino acids. V lost 6 bases and J lost 4, with 9 bases in between. The germline V gene has CDR1 SNHLY and CDR2 FYNNEI. As DNA, the CDR3 is TGTGCCAGCAGGCCCGGTATCACCGGGGAGCTGTTTTTT. Translation: CASRPGITGELFF. Together with reference TRBV2 and TRBJ2-2, the CDR3 gives the full variable domain: EPEVTQTPSHQVTQMGQEVILRCVPISNHLYFYWYRQILGQKVEFLVSFYNNEISEKSEIFDDQFSVERPDGSNFTLKIRSTKLEDSAMYFCASRPGITGELFFGEGSRLTVL.

A few counts support this clone. Sequence at one end of the junction differs from germline and may be a read error. The chain uses TRBV2 and TRBJ2-3, with 7 bases identical to TRBD2. The CDR3 is 16 residues long. Germline CDR1 SNHLY, CDR2 FYNNEI. The CDR3 is CASGEGRAKRTDTQYF. CDR3 nucleotide sequence: TGTGCCAGCGGTGAGGGGAGGGCCAAGAGAACAGATACGCAGTATTTT.

The CDR3 DNA follows: TGTGCCAGCAGCTTAGAGGCTAGCGGGGGGGCTAATGAGCAGTTCTTC. Translating gives CASSLEASGGANEQFF. The chain links TRBV7-6 to TRBJ2-1, with TRBD2 matching 12 bases. V shed 1 base, J shed 7 bases, and the junction held 5 bases outside the gene matches. CDR1 and CDR2 (germline): SGHVS, FNYEAQ. This CDR3 spans 16 amino acids. The variable domain in full, completed from reference TRBV7-6 and TRBJ2-1, reads GAGVSQSPRYKVTKRGQDVALRCDPISGHVSLYWYRQALGQGPEFLTYFNYEAQQDKSGLPNDRFSAERPEGSISTLTIQRTEQRDSAMYRCASSLEASGGANEQFFGPGTRLTVL.

This clone was seen only a few times. This rearrangement joins TRBV28 to TRBJ2-1, with 11 bases that match TRBD2. The CDR3 contains 15 residues. The trim removed 10 bases at V and 9 bases at J, leaving 14 bases unmatched. The germline gives CDR1 MDHEN, CDR2 SYDVKM. CDR3 protein: CATRPSSGGGSEQFF. Written as DNA, the CDR3 is TGTGCCACCCGGCCGAGTAGCGGGGGGGGTAGTGAGCAGTTCTTC.

This chain uses TRBV5-6 with TRBJ2-2; no clear D. Germline V gene sequence: CDR1 SGHDT, CDR2 YYEEEE. The CDR3 totals 14 residues. The V end was cut by 0 bases, the J end by 4 bases, with 7 bases between. In DNA form, the CDR3 reads TGTGCCAGCAGCTTGGCCAGAGGCACCGGGGAGCTGTTTTTT. As protein: CASSLARGTGELFF.

The sample holds one count of this clone. The rearrangement joins TRBV9 to TRBJ1-2; D not certain. Germline CDR1 reads SGDLS; CDR2 reads YYNGEE. Trimming removed 0 bases from V and 4 bases from J, with 7 bases in between. This CDR3 is built from 13 residues. CDR3 sequence reads: CASSVDWAYGYTF. The CDR3 nucleotides are TGTGCCAGCAGCGTAGACTGGGCCTATGGCTACACCTTC.

V is TRBV28 and J is TRBJ1-5; D gene ambiguous. V was cut by 1 base and J by 6 bases, with 13 bases left in between. Germline V lookup: CDR1 MDHEN, CDR2 SYDVKM. CDR3 length: 15 residues. The CDR3 DNA follows: TGTGCCAGCAGTTTATTCAAGTCGAGGGTTCAGCCCCAGCATTTT. Translation gives CASSLFKSRVQPQHF.

This chain links TRBV5-1 with TRBJ2-1, with 10 bases fitting TRBD2. Germline CDR1 and CDR2: SGHRS and YFSETQ. The CDR3 has 15 amino acids. The V gene end was trimmed by 4 bases and the J gene end by 8 bases; junction bases not matched to a gene: 9. The CDR3 loop reads CASSAAGGPLYEQFF. CDR3 DNA: TGCGCCAGCAGCGCAGCGGGGGGGCCGTTGTATGAGCAGTTCTTC.

This clone was seen a handful of times. V is TRBV5-1 and J is TRBJ2-6; D unclear. There are 14 residues in the CDR3. V lost 2 bases, J lost 2 bases, and 5 bases lay in between. Looked up from germline, CDR1 is SGHRS and CDR2 is YFSETQ. CDR3 sequence: CASSLGAGANVLTF. For the CDR3, the DNA is TGCGCCAGCAGCTTAGGAGCTGGGGCCAACGTCCTGACTTTC.

This chain joins TRBV10-3 and TRBJ1-2, with a weak D call TRBD1 (5 bases). V was clipped by 1 base and J by 3 bases, with 12 bases between them. Germline V lookup: CDR1 ENHRY, CDR2 SYGVKD. CDR3 length: 15 amino acids. The CDR3 DNA reads TGTGCCATCAGTGAGTGGGGGGAGAAGGACTATGGCTACACCTTC. This gives the protein CAISEWGEKDYGYTF.

The rearrangement links TRBV7-9 to TRBJ1-3, with D uncertain. Germline CDR1 and CDR2: SEHNR and FQNEAQ (reference sequence). This CDR3 has 14 residues. Deletions cut 6 bases from V and 0 bases from J, with 9 bases between. DNA for the CDR3: TGTGCCAGCAGGCCCCCGAGCTCTGGAAACACCATATATTTT. Translated, it gives CASRPPSSGNTIYF.

The V and J genes are TRBV2 and TRBJ2-5, with a weak D call TRBD2 (6 bases). Germline V gene lookup returns CDR1 SNHLY and CDR2 FYNNEI. The germline V and J ends were trimmed by 3 bases and 5 bases, with 13 bases remaining between them. This CDR3 has 14 amino acids. The chain's CDR3 is CASSEEGFGETQYF. The CDR3 DNA reads TGTGCCAGCAGTGAGGAGGGTTTTGGGGAGACCCAGTACTTC.

The chain uses TRBV6-5 and TRBJ2-1; D is unresolved. Looked up from germline, CDR1 is MNHEY and CDR2 is SVGAGI. Trimming took off 6 bases at V and 0 bases at J, with 12 bases between the two ends. CDR3 length: 15 amino acids. The CDR3 here is CASRTTKSSYNEQFF. The DNA for the CDR3 is TGTGCCAGCAGAACAACTAAAAGCTCCTACAATGAGCAGTTCTTC.

V usage is TRBV5-8 and J usage is TRBJ2-3; unclear D gene. The V end was cut by 4 bases, the J end by 5 bases, with 8 bases between. Germline V CDR1 and CDR2: SGHTS, YDEGEE. The CDR3 spans 12 residues. The CDR3 DNA reads TGTGCCAGCAGCATCCCCCGAGATACGCAGTATTTT. Translated: CASSIPRDTQYF.

The chain is built from TRBV2 and TRBJ2-5, with D unclear. Germline CDR1 SNHLY, CDR2 FYNNEI. This CDR3 region has 15 residues. V was pared by 5 bases and J by 2 bases, with 15 bases between. The DNA of the CDR3 is TGTGCCAGCAGTAATGCTAAAGCTCAACAAGAGACCCAGTACTTC. It encodes CASSNAKAQQETQYF.

Here the CDR3 DNA reads TGCGCCAGCAGCCCCAGATCTGGGGCCAACGTCCTGACTTTC. Protein: CASSPRSGANVLTF. The V and J genes are TRBV5-1 and TRBJ2-6; D is unresolved. Trimming shortened V by 4 bases and J by 1 base, and 6 bases separated the two germline ends. CDR3 length: 14 amino acids. Germline V gene sequence: CDR1 SGHRS, CDR2 YFSETQ. Variable domain in full (rest from reference TRBV5-1 and TRBJ2-6): KAGVTQTPRYLIKTRGQQVTLSCSPISGHRSVSWYQQTPGQGLQFLFEYFSETQRNKGNFPGRFSGRQFSNSRSEMNVSTLELGDSALYLCASSPRSGANVLTFGAGSRLTVL.

The chain recombines TRBV29-1 with TRBJ1-1, with a possible D match to TRBD1 (6 bases). The length of the CDR3 is 15 residues. V was trimmed by 2 bases and J by 0 bases, leaving 13 bases between them. The germline gives CDR1 SQVTM, CDR2 ANQGSEA. The CDR3 sequence is CSVELWQGMNTEAFF. The CDR3 DNA sequence: TGCAGCGTTGAACTGTGGCAGGGGATGAACACTGAAGCTTTCTTT.

This chain links TRBV5-1 with TRBJ1-3; D might be TRBD1 (5 bases). The germline gives CDR1 SGHRS, CDR2 YFSETQ. This CDR3 contains 16 residues. Trimming pared 0 bases from V and 0 bases from J, leaving 10 bases between. The CDR3 DNA follows: TGCGCCAGCAGCTTGGATCAGGGAATCTCTGGAAACACCATATATTTT. The encoded protein is CASSLDQGISGNTIYF.